The clone carrying this TCR beta chain occurred once. Germline lookup yields CDR1 LGHNA and CDR2 YNFKEQ. CDR3 length: 15 amino acids. V shed 3 bases and J 6 bases; nucleotides not matched to a gene: 8. The data derive from a study of cytomegalovirus exposure and HLA in healthy donors. It was with 60 Vbeta and 13 Jbeta primers that the PCR ran. Method: immunoSEQ multiplex PCR; TCRdb's copy keeps in-frame clones and lacks some. The profile shows approximately 220,000 clones, approximately 80% of them singletons. Sequenced input: PBMCs. This receptor was obtained from a man aged 25-40 years in good health and CMV-seronegative. The chain links TRBV4-2 to TRBJ2-1, with TRBD1 matching over 7 bases. CDR3 region: CASSHLQGSGNEQFF. CDR3 DNA sequence: TGTGCCAGCAGCCATTTACAGGGGTCCGGCAATGAGCAGTTCTTC.